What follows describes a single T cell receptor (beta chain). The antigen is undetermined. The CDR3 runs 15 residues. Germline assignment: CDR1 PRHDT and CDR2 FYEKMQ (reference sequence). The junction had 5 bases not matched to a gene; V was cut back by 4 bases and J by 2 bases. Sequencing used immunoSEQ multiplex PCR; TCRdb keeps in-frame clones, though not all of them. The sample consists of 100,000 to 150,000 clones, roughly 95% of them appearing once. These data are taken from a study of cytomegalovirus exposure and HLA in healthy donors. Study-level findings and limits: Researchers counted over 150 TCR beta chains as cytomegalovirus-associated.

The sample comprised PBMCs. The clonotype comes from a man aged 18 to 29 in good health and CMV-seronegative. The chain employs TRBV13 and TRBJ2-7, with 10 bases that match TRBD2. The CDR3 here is CASSSRTSGTYEQYF. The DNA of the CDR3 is TGTGCCAGCAGCTCTCGGACTAGCGGCACCTACGAGCAGTACTTC.